A selection of T cell receptor beta chains follows, all from one sample in a study of graft-versus-host responses after intestinal transplantation. Profiled with immunoSEQ multiplex PCR; TCRdb holds only in-frame clones, not every one. The sample shows about 20,000 clones, about 89% of them seen only once. The source was PBMCs, collected about 230 days after intestinal transplant. These TCRs come from a human patient who received an intestinal transplant, so some T cells may come from the graft donor. The CDR3 runs from the conserved cysteine through the conserved F or W. Fields, in order: clone size, D gene, J gene, V gene, CDR3 DNA, CDR3 protein. A D gene is named only where the DNA matches it firmly. The listing skips clone size in some rows; elsewhere it reads once, few, many or a size class.

- TRBD2 TRBJ2-7 TRBV5-6 TGTGCCAGCAGCTCCGGACTAGGGGACTACGAGCAGTACTTC CASSSGLGDYEQYF
- TRBD1 TRBJ1-2 TRBV6-5 TGTGCCAGCAGTAACACAGGGGTGGGCTATGGCTACACCTTC CASSNTGVGYGYTF
- - TRBJ1-6 TRBV4-1 TGCGCCAGCAGCCAAGGTCGAAACGGGAATTCACCCCTCCACTTT CASSQGRNGNSPLHF
- - TRBJ1-1 TRBV5-1 TGCGCCAGCAGCTTCAGAACAGGGCGGAACACTGAAGCTTTCTTT CASSFRTGRNTEAFF
once - TRBJ2-7 TRBV27 TGTGCCGCCGGCCCCTCAGCCCACTACGAGCAGTACTTC CAAGPSAHYEQYF
- TRBD2 TRBJ2-5 TRBV4-1 TGCGCCAGCAGTCCGAGGACTAGCGGGGGCCAAGAGACCCAGTACTTC CASSPRTSGGQETQYF
- TRBD2 TRBJ2-2 TRBV9 TGTGCCAGCGGGCCTAGCGGGGGGCGGAACACCGGGGAGCTGTTTTTT CASGPSGGRNTGELFF
few - TRBJ1-4 TRBV11-1 TGTGCCAGCAGCTCCACTGACAGTTATCCTGAAAAACTGTTTTTT CASSSTDSYPEKLFF
- - TRBJ1-1 TRBV9 TGTGCCAGCAGCGTAGGGGGCACTGAAGCTTTCTTT CASSVGGTEAFF
- TRBD2 TRBJ2-5 TRBV5-5 TGTGCCAGCAGTCAGAGCGGGGGGTACCAAGAGACCCAGTACTTC CASSQSGGYQETQYF
- TRBD1 TRBJ2-2 TRBV6-4 TGTGCCAGCAAAAGCGGACAGGGGGAGACCGGGGAGCTGTTTTTT CASKSGQGETGELFF
few - TRBJ1-1 TRBV5-1 TGCGCCAGCAGCCCGGGGGGGGGCGAGGCTGAAGCTTTCTTT CASSPGGGEAEAFF
- TRBD2 TRBJ2-7 TRBV11-3 TGTGCCAGCAGCTTAGGCGGGGGGGCCCACGAGCAGTACTTC CASSLGGGAHEQYF
- - TRBJ1-1 TRBV11-2 TGTGCCAGCAGCTTAGGGGGGTGGACTGAAGCTTTCTTT CASSLGGWTEAFF
- - TRBJ1-1 TRBV5-1 TGCGCCAGCAGCTTGACACCCCTTTTGGGCACTGAAGCTTTCTTT CASSLTPLLGTEAFF
- - TRBJ2-5 TRBV11-2 TGTGCCAGCAGCTTAGGTCAGGGGCTAGAGACCCAGTACTTC CASSLGQGLETQYF
- - TRBJ2-3 TRBV5-6 TGTGCCAGCAGCTCCCCCTATAGGGGGAACACAGATACGCAGTATTTT CASSSPYRGNTDTQYF
once - TRBJ2-5 TRBV7-7 TGTGCCAGCTCGGAGGGGGTAGGAGAGACCCAGTACTTC CASSEGVGETQYF
- - TRBJ1-2 TRBV10-3 TGTGCCATCAGTGAGTCGTTGGGGTATGAAGGTGGCTACACCTTC CAISESLGYEGGYTF
- - TRBJ2-3 TRBV6-5 TGTGCCAGCAGCCCAAACGCAGATACGCAGTATTTT CASSPNADTQYF
- - TRBJ2-5 TRBV6-1 TGTGCCAGCAGTGACGGGCATCTGACCCAGTACTTC CASSDGHLTQYF
- - TRBJ2-5 TRBV5-4 TGTGCCAGCTACCCAGGCAACCAAGAGACCCAGTACTTC CASYPGNQETQYF
- TRBD2 TRBJ2-7 TRBV19 TGTGCCAGTAGTCCGGTCGGGGGGAACTCCTACGAGCAGTACTTC CASSPVGGNSYEQYF
- - TRBJ1-5 TRBV6-5 TGTGCCAGCAGTTACTATCGGGGGATGGAGCCCCAGCATTTT CASSYYRGMEPQHF
- - TRBJ1-1 TRBV28 TGTGCCAGCAGTTCCTTTATGTGGGGGTTTGCTTTCTTT CASSSFMWGFAFF
- - TRBJ2-5 TRBV5-1 TGCGCCAGCAGCTTGACCATCTTACGGGGGCCTGAGGAAGAGACCCAGTACTTC CASSLTILRGPEEETQYF
- - TRBJ2-3 TRBV29-1 TGCAGCGTTGTAGCCTTTAGCACAGATACGCAGTATTTT CSVVAFSTDTQYF
- - TRBJ1-2 TRBV15 TGTGCCACCAGCAGAGATAAGGGCTTGACCCCCTATGGCTACACCTTC CATSRDKGLTPYGYTF
- - TRBJ1-2 TRBV5-4 TGTGCCAGCAGCTTGTTGGGGTTCCCGAGCTATGGCTACACCTTC CASSLLGFPSYGYTF
- - TRBJ1-1 TRBV6-1 TGTGCCGGGCAGGGATCTCACACTGAAGCTTTCTTT CAGQGSHTEAFF
few TRBD2 TRBJ2-2 TRBV6-1 TGTGCCAGCAGTGGGACTAGCGGGGGGGCCGGGGAGCTGTTTTTT CASSGTSGGAGELFF
- - TRBJ2-7 TRBV5-1 TGCGCCAGCAGCTCACAATACCGCTCCTACGAGCAGTACTTC CASSSQYRSYEQYF
- - TRBJ1-2 TRBV7-8 TGTGCCAGCAGCCCAGTGGCGGCGCGTGGCTACACCTTC CASSPVAARGYTF
- - TRBJ2-1 TRBV4-2 TGTGCCAGCAGCCAAGTATGGGGGGCGGCGGGAATTTACAATGAGCAGTTCTTC CASSQVWGAAGIYNEQFF
- TRBD2 TRBJ2-1 TRBV6-5 TGTGCCAGCAAAACTAGCGGGGGGCCCTACAATGAGCAGTTCTTC CASKTSGGPYNEQFF
- - TRBJ2-2 TRBV4-2 TGTGCCAGCAGCCAAGGTAGACAGTCGCGGGGCGGGGAGCTGTTTTTT CASSQGRQSRGGELFF
- - TRBJ1-2 TRBV5-4 TGTGCCAGCGGCCCTGGGACCTCCCTGGGAGGCTACACCTTC CASGPGTSLGGYTF
- - TRBJ2-1 TRBV29-1 TGCAGCGCCCGACGGGGGACGAAATACAATGAGCAGTTCTTC CSARRGTKYNEQFF
- TRBD2 TRBJ2-1 TRBV5-1 TGCGCCAGCAGCTTGGTGGGGACTAGCATGGGTGAGCAGTTCTTC CASSLVGTSMGEQFF
- - TRBJ1-1 TRBV25-1 TGTGCCAGCAGTGAACCCGCGGCTCATGAAGCTTTCTTT CASSEPAAHEAFF
- TRBD1 TRBJ1-2 TRBV7-9 TGTGCCAGCAGCCAGCGGGGCAGGGGGTTGCGCTATGGCTACACCTTC CASSQRGRGLRYGYTF
- - TRBJ2-7 TRBV30 TGTGCCTGGAGTGAATCTTGGGGGGCAGGACTAAGCTTC CAWSESWGAGLSF
once - TRBJ2-3 TRBV21-1 TGTGCCAGCTTCGATACGCAGTATTTT CASFDTQYF
- - TRBJ2-7 TRBV5-4 TGTGCCAGCAGCCGAGGGGAGACGTTCTACGAGCAGTACTTC CASSRGETFYEQYF
- - TRBJ2-7 TRBV5-4 TGTGCCAGCAGCGACGGGAATACCTACGAGCAGTACTTC CASSDGNTYEQYF
- - TRBJ2-7 TRBV11-1 TGTGCCAGCAGGGCGGGACAGTCAAACTACGAGCAGTACTTC CASRAGQSNYEQYF
- - TRBJ2-3 TRBV5-4 TGTGCCAGCAGCTCCCGCGCAGGGACAGATACGCAGTATTTT CASSSRAGTDTQYF
- TRBD2 TRBJ2-1 TRBV4-2 TGTGCCAGCAGCCCCCTGAGCGGGGGGGCGGGGAATGAGCAGTTCTTC CASSPLSGGAGNEQFF
- TRBD1 TRBJ1-1 TRBV27 TGTGCCAGCAGTTTCAGGGGGGGCACTGAAGCTTTCTTT CASSFRGGTEAFF
- - TRBJ1-2 TRBV4-1 TGCGCCAGCAGCCAACTACACAGACAGAACTATGGCTACACCTTC CASSQLHRQNYGYTF
- - TRBJ1-6 TRBV5-4 TGTGCCAGCAGCTTGGTGCAGGGGCGGGATTCACCCCTCCACTTT CASSLVQGRDSPLHF
- - TRBJ2-1 TRBV7-2 TGTGCCAGCAGCTTAGGTAATGAGCAGTTCTTC CASSLGNEQFF